The 27 T cell receptor beta chains given below trace back to one sample, sequenced in a study of blood T cell repertoires in COVID-19. Repertoires were generated with immunoSEQ multiplex PCR, while TCRdb's copy carries only in-frame clones and drops some. The repertoire holds approximately 240,000 clones, with 70% to 90% as singletons. Sequencing was performed on peripheral blood. The receptor set was obtained from a woman aged 40 to 50 who had recovered from COVID-19.

The chain joins TRBV7-8 to TRBJ1-3; 9 bases line up with TRBD1. This CDR3 comprises 18 residues. V lost 4 bases and J lost 3; bases outside the gene matches: 13. The germline CDR1 and CDR2 sequences are SGHVS and FQNEAQ. The CDR3 nucleotides are TGTGCCAGCAGCTCAACCGGGACAGGGTTGCTTGGTGGAAACACCATATATTTT. This gives the protein CASSSTGTGLLGGNTIYF.

The chain uses TRBV19 and TRBJ2-1; tentative D call: TRBD1 (6 bases). Germline V gene lookup returns CDR1 LNHDA and CDR2 SQIVND (reference sequence). This CDR3 is built from 13 residues. V was clipped by 5 bases and J by 3 bases, with 8 bases between them. The CDR3 DNA reads as TGTGCCAGTAGTGGGACATTCTACAATGAGCAGTTCTTC. It yields the protein CASSGTFYNEQFF. The complete variable domain, with remaining parts taken from reference TRBV19 and TRBJ2-1, reads DGGITQSPKYLFRKEGQNVTLSCEQNLNHDAMYWYRQDPGQGLRLIYYSQIVNDFQKGDIAEGYSVSREKKESFPLTVTSAQKNPTAFYLCASSGTFYNEQFFGPGTRLTVL.

The chain combines TRBV2 with TRBJ1-5; 8 bases match TRBD1. The junction had 7 bases not matched to a gene; V was cut back by 7 bases and J by 5 bases. Germline CDR1 is SNHLY and CDR2 is FYNNEI. This CDR3 is 14 amino acids long. The CDR3 is CASTGTGGYQPQHF. CDR3 DNA: TGTGCCAGCACCGGGACAGGAGGGTATCAGCCCCAGCATTTT.

This chain uses TRBV19 with TRBJ1-2; 8 positions match TRBD1. Looked up from germline, CDR1 is LNHDA and CDR2 is SQIVND (reference sequence). The CDR3 contains 15 residues. V was clipped by 3 bases and J by 7 bases; unmatched bases: 10. The CDR3 DNA sequence: TGTGCCAGTAGTATGGGGTCGACAGGGGTGGGTGGCTACACCTTC. This gives the protein CASSMGSTGVGGYTF.

The V gene is TRBV14, the J gene TRBJ1-3; tentative D call: TRBD1 (5 bases). CDR3 length equals 14 residues. V lost 0 bases to trimming and J lost 4 bases, with 7 bases between them. In germline, CDR1 is SGHDN, CDR2 FVKESK. CDR3 DNA: TGTGCCAGCAGCCAAGACACAGGAGGAAACACCATATATTTT. Its translation is CASSQDTGGNTIYF.

The rearrangement joins TRBV7-2 to TRBJ2-6; 8 bases are a match to TRBD1. With V trimmed by 5 bases and J by 3 bases, 3 bases remained unmatched. The length of the CDR3 is 15 residues. CDR1 and CDR2 from the germline V gene are SGHTA and FQGNSA. The CDR3 nucleotides are TGTGCCAGCAGCGCCGACAGGGGTGGGGCCAACGTCCTGACTTTC. Encoded protein: CASSADRGGANVLTF. The variable domain in full, with the rest retrieved from reference TRBV7-2 and TRBJ2-6, is GAGVSQSPSNKVTEKGKDVELRCDPISGHTALYWYRQSLGQGLEFLIYFQGNSAPDKSGLPSDRFSAERTGGSVSTLTIQRTQQEDSAVYLCASSADRGGANVLTFGAGSRLTVL.

The chain joins TRBV6-2 or TRBV6-3 to TRBJ2-3, with 14 bases lining up with TRBD2. The V gene end was trimmed by 2 bases and the J gene end by 5 bases; junction bases not matched to a gene: 6. The CDR3 runs to 17 residues. Germline V gene data show CDR1 as MNHEY and CDR2 as SVGEGT. The CDR3 DNA follows: TGTGCCAGCAGTTACCGGGGGACTAGCGGGGGTGGAGATACGCAGTATTTT. Its protein is CASSYRGTSGGGDTQYF.

The chain combines TRBV27 with TRBJ2-3; the D is unclear. Looked up from germline, CDR1 is MNHEY and CDR2 is SMNVEV (reference sequence). V shed 2 bases and J shed 0 bases, with 9 bases lying between them. The CDR3 covers 15 residues. The CDR3 coding sequence is TGTGCCAGCAGTTTAGCGGTACATAGCACAGATACGCAGTATTTT. Amino acids: CASSLAVHSTDTQYF.

The chain joins TRBV4-2 to TRBJ1-4; 7 bases align to TRBD1. Per the germline V gene, CDR1 is LGHNA and CDR2 is YNFKEQ. The junction had 11 bases not matched to a gene; V was cut back by 0 bases and J by 7 bases. The CDR3 sequence is 17 residues long. The CDR3 nucleotides read TGTGCCAGCAGCCAAGATGTGAGACAGGGCGGTGTTGAAAAACTGTTTTTT. It encodes CASSQDVRQGGVEKLFF.

This chain connects TRBV27 to TRBJ2-7; 7 bases map to TRBD1. CDR1 and CDR2 (germline): MNHEY, SMNVEV (reference sequence). Trimming at V came to 6 bases and at J to 4 bases, leaving 9 bases not matched to a gene. The length of the CDR3 is 14 residues. CDR3: CASSPWGQTYEQYF. The CDR3 coding sequence is TGTGCCAGCAGCCCCTGGGGACAGACGTACGAGCAGTACTTC.

The chain has TRBV12-3 or TRBV12-4 and TRBJ2-7, with 8 positions matching TRBD2. The CDR3 extends over 13 amino acids. V gave up 5 bases and J gave up 3 bases; unmatched junction bases: 3. The DNA for the CDR3 is TGTGCCAGCAGTCCAGCGGGAGTCTACGAGCAGTACTTC. Its translation is CASSPAGVYEQYF.

The J gene is TRBJ2-6, the V gene TRBV11-3; D ambiguous. V lost 3 bases and J 4 bases, leaving 10 bases between the germline ends. CDR1 is SGHNT and CDR2 is YENEEA in the germline V gene. This CDR3 is built from 15 residues. CDR3 in DNA: TGTGCCAGCAGCTTGGGCATCGTGGGGGCCAACGTCCTGACTTTC. Protein: CASSLGIVGANVLTF.

V is TRBV13 and J is TRBJ1-4; 8 bases are shared with TRBD1. This CDR3 is 14 amino acids long. V shed 6 bases, J shed 4 bases, and the junction held 4 bases outside the gene matches. Germline CDR1 reads PRHDT; CDR2 reads FYEKMQ (reference sequence). The CDR3 nucleotides are TGTGCCAGCAGAAACAGGGGGGATAATGAAAAACTGTTTTTT. It specifies CASRNRGDNEKLFF.

V usage is TRBV25-1 and J usage is TRBJ1-2, with 12 bases matching TRBD1. Germline lookup yields CDR1 MGHDK and CDR2 SYGVNS. The CDR3 length is 15 residues. V dropped 6 bases and J dropped 2; count of bases not matched to a gene: 4. The CDR3 nucleotides read TGTGCCAGCAGAGGGACAGGGGGCGCCAACTATGGCTACACCTTC. It codes for CASRGTGGANYGYTF.

This clone was recorded only once. This sequence joins TRBV19 and TRBJ1-2, with 8 positions matching TRBD1. V lost 4 bases and J lost 2; bases outside the gene matches: 3. The CDR3 has 14 residues. The germline gives CDR1 LNHDA, CDR2 SQIVND (reference sequence). CDR3 coding DNA: TGTGCCAGTAGTACGACAGGGGCAAACTATGGCTACACCTTC. It codes for CASSTTGANYGYTF.

The V and J genes are TRBV11-2 and TRBJ2-7; possibly TRBD1 for D (5 bases). This CDR3 contains 13 residues. Per germline, CDR1 SGHAT and CDR2 FQNNGV. With 5 bases removed from V and 8 bases from J, the gap between germline ends came to 16 bases. CDR3 loop: CASSPTGNRQQYF. CDR3 coding DNA: TGTGCCAGCAGCCCGACCGGAAACAGGCAGCAGTACTTC.

The chain has TRBV7-2 and TRBJ2-5; 8 bases align to TRBD1. The V gene end was trimmed by 1 base and the J gene end by 1 base; junction bases not matched to a gene: 2. The length of the CDR3 is 15 residues. Germline CDR1 and CDR2: SGHTA and FQGNSA. CDR3 DNA sequence: TGTGCCAGCAGCTTAGGACAGGGGTCCCAAGAGACCCAGTACTTC. This sequence encodes CASSLGQGSQETQYF.

Comments on this clone: Other DNA sequences in the same sample also yield this CDR3. This rearrangement joins TRBV19 to TRBJ2-1, with a tentative D call TRBD1 (5 bases). The CDR3 runs to 14 residues. The germline V and J ends were trimmed by 4 bases and 4 bases, with 11 bases remaining between them. Germline V CDR1 and CDR2: LNHDA, SQIVND (reference sequence). CDR3 in amino acids: CASSNQGAYNEQFF. CDR3 nucleotide sequence: TGTGCCAGTAGTAATCAGGGTGCGTACAATGAGCAGTTCTTC. Drawing the rest from reference TRBV19 and TRBJ2-1, the complete variable domain is DGGITQSPKYLFRKEGQNVTLSCEQNLNHDAMYWYRQDPGQGLRLIYYSQIVNDFQKGDIAEGYSVSREKKESFPLTVTSAQKNPTAFYLCASSNQGAYNEQFFGPGTRLTVL.

The V and J genes are TRBV10-3 and TRBJ1-5, with 8 bases lining up with TRBD1. CDR3 length: 15 amino acids. With V trimmed by 6 bases and J by 1 base, 5 bases remained unmatched. Germline V gene sequence: CDR1 ENHRY, CDR2 SYGVKD. DNA of the CDR3: TGTGCCATCAGGGAAGGACAGGGAAGCAATCAGCCCCAGCATTTT. Translation: CAIREGQGSNQPQHF.

The J gene is TRBJ1-5, the V gene TRBV2; 9 bases fit TRBD1. The CDR3 sequence is 15 residues long. Germline CDR1 and CDR2: SNHLY and FYNNEI. The V and J ends lost 6 bases and 6 bases, in that order; junction bases with no gene match: 9. The CDR3 loop reads CASSKGQGMGQPQHF. The CDR3 DNA sequence: TGTGCCAGCAGCAAGGGACAGGGTATGGGTCAGCCCCAGCATTTT.

V gene TRBV7-2 combines with J gene TRBJ1-4; tentatively, D is TRBD1 (5 bases). V was pared by 5 bases and J by 8 bases, with 15 bases between. This CDR3 contains 14 residues. The V gene's germline CDR1 is SGHTA and CDR2 FQGNSA. The CDR3 nucleotides read TGTGCCAGCAGCCTTGGGAGCGGGGGGGAAAAACTGTTTTTT. Its translation is CASSLGSGGEKLFF.

The chain employs TRBV20-1 and TRBJ2-1, with TRBD2 matching 11 bases. This CDR3 spans 16 amino acids. Trimming cost V 3 bases and J 6 bases; bases outside gene matches: 10. Germline CDR1 DFQATT, CDR2 SNEGSKA (reference sequence). This chain's CDR3 is CSASPRRLAGGNEQFF. Here the CDR3 DNA reads TGCAGTGCTAGTCCGCGTCGGCTAGCGGGAGGCAATGAGCAGTTCTTC.

The chain employs TRBV19 and TRBJ1-2; D is possibly TRBD1 (6 bases). CDR1 LNHDA and CDR2 SQIVND come from the germline V gene (reference sequence). Between the trimmed V and J ends, which lost 1 base and 2 bases, there was a span of 17 bases. The CDR3 contains 17 residues. The CDR3 loop is CASSIVGTGQENYGYTF. The CDR3 DNA reads TGTGCCAGTAGTATAGTCGGCACAGGGCAAGAGAACTATGGCTACACCTTC.

The chain combines TRBV12-5 with TRBJ2-7; TRBD1 agrees at 7 bases. CDR1 and CDR2 (germline): LGHNT, FRNRAP. Trimming at V came to 6 bases and at J to 3 bases, leaving 8 bases not matched to a gene. This CDR3 is 14 amino acids long. CDR3 DNA sequence: TGTGCTAGTGGGCTCGACAGGGCAGACTACGAGCAGTACTTC. Translating it yields CASGLDRADYEQYF.

The chain links TRBV11-2 to TRBJ1-2; no definite D call. Trimming took off 5 bases at V and 2 bases at J, with 3 bases between the two ends. Per the germline V gene, CDR1 is SGHAT and CDR2 is FQNNGV. The CDR3 totals 11 residues. CDR3 amino acids: CASSQNYGYTF. For the CDR3, the DNA is TGTGCCAGCAGCCAAAACTATGGCTACACCTTC.

This chain uses TRBV19 with TRBJ1-4; 7 bases are shared with TRBD1. Trimming at V came to 6 bases and at J to 3 bases, leaving 4 bases not matched to a gene. CDR3 length: 14 amino acids. Germline CDR1 LNHDA, CDR2 SQIVND (reference sequence). The CDR3 DNA reads TGTGCCAGTAGGACCAGGGGGTCTAATGAAAAACTGTTTTTT. Amino acid sequence: CASRTRGSNEKLFF.

This rearrangement joins TRBV10-3 to TRBJ2-7; 8 bases are shared with TRBD1. The CDR3 spans 13 residues. The germline gives CDR1 ENHRY, CDR2 SYGVKD. The V segment lost 11 bases and the J segment 7 bases; nucleotides outside the gene matches: 13. The CDR3 reads CAGSGTGGTEQYF. DNA for the CDR3: TGTGCCGGGTCCGGGACAGGCGGTACGGAGCAGTACTTC.